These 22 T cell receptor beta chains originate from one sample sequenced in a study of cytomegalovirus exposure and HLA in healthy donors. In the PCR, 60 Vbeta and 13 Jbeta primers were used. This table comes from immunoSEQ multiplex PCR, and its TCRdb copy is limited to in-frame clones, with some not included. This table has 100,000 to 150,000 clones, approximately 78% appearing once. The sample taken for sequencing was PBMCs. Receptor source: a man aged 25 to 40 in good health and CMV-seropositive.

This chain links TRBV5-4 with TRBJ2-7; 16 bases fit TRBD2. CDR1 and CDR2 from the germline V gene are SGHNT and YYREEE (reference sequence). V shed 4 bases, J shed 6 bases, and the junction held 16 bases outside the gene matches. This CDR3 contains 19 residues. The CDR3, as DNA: TGTGCCAGCAGCCCGGGACTAGCGGGAGGGGGAACGGACCTACGCGAGCAGTACTTC. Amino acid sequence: CASSPGLAGGGTDLREQYF.

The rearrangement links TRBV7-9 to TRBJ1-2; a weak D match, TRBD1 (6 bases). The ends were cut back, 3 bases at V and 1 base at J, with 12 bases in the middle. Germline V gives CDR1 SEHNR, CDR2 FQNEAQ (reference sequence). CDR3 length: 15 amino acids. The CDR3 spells CASSFGTLINYGYTF. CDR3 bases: TGTGCCAGCAGCTTCGGGACACTCATTAACTATGGCTACACCTTC.

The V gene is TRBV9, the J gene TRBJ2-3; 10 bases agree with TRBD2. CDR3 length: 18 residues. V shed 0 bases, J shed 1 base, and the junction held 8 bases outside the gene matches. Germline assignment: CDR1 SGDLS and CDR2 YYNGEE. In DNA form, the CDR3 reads TGTGCCAGCAGCGTAGTGGCTAGCGGGAGAGGGGGCACAGATACGCAGTATTTT. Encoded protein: CASSVVASGRGGTDTQYF.

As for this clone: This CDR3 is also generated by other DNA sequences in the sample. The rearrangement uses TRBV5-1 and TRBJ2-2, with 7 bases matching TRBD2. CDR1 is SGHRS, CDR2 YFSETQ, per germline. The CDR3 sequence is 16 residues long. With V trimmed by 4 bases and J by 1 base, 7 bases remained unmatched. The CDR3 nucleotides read TGCGCCAGCAGCGCCGTTGCTAGCGGGAACACCGGGGAGCTGTTTTTT. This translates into CASSAVASGNTGELFF.

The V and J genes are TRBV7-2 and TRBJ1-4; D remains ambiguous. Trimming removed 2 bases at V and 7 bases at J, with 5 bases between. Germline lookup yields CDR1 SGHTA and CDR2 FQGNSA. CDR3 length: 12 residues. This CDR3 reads CASSLRGEKLFF. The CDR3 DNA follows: TGTGCCAGCAGCTTACGGGGTGAAAAACTGTTTTTT.

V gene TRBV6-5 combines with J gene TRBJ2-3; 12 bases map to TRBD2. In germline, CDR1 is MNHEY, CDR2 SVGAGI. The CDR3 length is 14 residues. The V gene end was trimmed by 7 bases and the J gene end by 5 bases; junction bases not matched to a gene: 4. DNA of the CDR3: TGTGCCAGCACCCTAGCGGGAGGGGGAGATACGCAGTATTTT. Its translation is CASTLAGGGDTQYF.

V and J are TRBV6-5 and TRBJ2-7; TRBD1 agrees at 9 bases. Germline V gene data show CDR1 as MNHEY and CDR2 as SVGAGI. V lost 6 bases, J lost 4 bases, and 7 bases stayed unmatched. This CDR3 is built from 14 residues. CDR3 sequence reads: CASSPGQGKYEQYF. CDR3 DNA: TGTGCCAGCAGCCCTGGACAGGGGAAATACGAGCAGTACTTC.

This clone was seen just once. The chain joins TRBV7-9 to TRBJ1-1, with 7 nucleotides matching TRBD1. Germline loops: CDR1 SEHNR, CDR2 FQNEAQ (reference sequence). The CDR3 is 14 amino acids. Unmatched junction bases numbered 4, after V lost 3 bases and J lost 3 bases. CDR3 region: CASSLEGADTEAFF. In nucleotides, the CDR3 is TGTGCCAGCAGCTTGGAGGGGGCGGACACTGAAGCTTTCTTT.

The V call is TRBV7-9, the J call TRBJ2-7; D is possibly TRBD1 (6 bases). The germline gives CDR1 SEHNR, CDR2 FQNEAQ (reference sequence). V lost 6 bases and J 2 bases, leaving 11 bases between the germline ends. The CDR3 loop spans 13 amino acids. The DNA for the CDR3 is TGTGCCAGCAGTGGACAGCGCCCCTACGAGCAGTACTTC. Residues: CASSGQRPYEQYF.

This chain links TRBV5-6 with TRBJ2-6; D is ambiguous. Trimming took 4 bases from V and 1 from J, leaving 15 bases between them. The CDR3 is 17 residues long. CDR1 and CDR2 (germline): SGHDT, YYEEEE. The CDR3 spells CASSPRLRSSGANVLTF. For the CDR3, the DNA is TGTGCCAGCAGCCCTCGTCTGAGGTCGTCTGGGGCCAACGTCCTGACTTTC.

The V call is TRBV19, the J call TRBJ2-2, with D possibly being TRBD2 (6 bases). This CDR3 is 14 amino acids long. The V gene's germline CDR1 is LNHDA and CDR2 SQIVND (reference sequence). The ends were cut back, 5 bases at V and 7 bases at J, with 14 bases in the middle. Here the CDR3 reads CASSGTRRGGELFF. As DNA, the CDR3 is TGTGCCAGTAGTGGGACTCGGAGGGGCGGGGAGCTGTTTTTT.

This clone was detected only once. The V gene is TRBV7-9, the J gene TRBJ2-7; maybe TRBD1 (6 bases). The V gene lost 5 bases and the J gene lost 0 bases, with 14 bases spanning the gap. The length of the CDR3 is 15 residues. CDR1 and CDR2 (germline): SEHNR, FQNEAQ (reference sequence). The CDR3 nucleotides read TGTGCCAGCAGCCCCCGAGGGGGTTACTCCTACGAGCAGTACTTC. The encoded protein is CASSPRGGYSYEQYF.

CDR3 amino acids: CASSQPGAGTGANEQYF. In nucleotides, the CDR3 is TGTGCCAGCAGTCAACCGGGGGCCGGGACAGGGGCGAACGAGCAGTACTTC. V usage is TRBV28 and J usage is TRBJ2-7; TRBD1 aligns across 10 bases. CDR3 length equals 17 residues. Trimming took 5 bases from V and 5 from J; bases not matched to a gene: 15. Germline assignment: CDR1 MDHEN and CDR2 SYDVKM. Complete variable domain (other parts from reference TRBV28 and TRBJ2-7): DVKVTQSSRYLVKRTGEKVFLECVQDMDHENMFWYRQDPGLGLRLIYFSYDVKMKEKGDIPEGYSVSREKKERFSLILESASTNQTSMYLCASSQPGAGTGANEQYFGPGTRLTVT.

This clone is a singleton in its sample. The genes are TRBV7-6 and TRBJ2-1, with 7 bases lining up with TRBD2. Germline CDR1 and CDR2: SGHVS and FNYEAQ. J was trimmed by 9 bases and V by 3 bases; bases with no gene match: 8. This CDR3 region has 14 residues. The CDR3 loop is CASSLGLAVSEQFF. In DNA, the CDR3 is TGTGCCAGCAGCTTGGGGCTAGCGGTCAGTGAGCAGTTCTTC.

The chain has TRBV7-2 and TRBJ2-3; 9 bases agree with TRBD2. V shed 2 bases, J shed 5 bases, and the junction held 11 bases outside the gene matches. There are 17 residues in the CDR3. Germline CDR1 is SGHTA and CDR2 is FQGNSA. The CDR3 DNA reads TGTGCCAGCAGCTTAATTAAGCGGGAGGCCGGTGGAGATACGCAGTATTTT. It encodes CASSLIKREAGGDTQYF.

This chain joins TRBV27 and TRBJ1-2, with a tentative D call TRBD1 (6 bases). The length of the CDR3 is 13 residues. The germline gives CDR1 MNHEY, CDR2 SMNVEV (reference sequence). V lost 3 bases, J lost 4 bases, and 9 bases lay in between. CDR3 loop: CASSLGGLYGYTF. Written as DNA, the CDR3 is TGTGCCAGCAGTTTGGGGGGGCTCTATGGCTACACCTTC.

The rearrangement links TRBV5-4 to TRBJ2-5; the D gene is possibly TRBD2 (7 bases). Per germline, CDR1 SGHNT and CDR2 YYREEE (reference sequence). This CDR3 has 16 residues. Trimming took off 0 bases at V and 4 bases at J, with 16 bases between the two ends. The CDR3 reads CASSLEGGAAGETQYF. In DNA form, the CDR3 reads TGTGCCAGCAGCTTGGAGGGGGGGGCCGCGGGAGAGACCCAGTACTTC.

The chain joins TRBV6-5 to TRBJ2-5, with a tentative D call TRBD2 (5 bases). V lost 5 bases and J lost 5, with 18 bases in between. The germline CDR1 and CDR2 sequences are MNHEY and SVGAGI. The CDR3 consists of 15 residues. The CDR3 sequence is CASSPGVMGAETQYF. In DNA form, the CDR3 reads TGTGCCAGCAGTCCCGGGGTTATGGGCGCGGAGACCCAGTACTTC.

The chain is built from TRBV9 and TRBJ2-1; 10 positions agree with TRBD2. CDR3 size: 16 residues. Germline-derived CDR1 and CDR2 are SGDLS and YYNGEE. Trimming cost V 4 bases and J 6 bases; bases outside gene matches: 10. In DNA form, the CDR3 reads TGTGCCAGCAGCCACGGGGCTAGCGGGAGTAGCAATGAGCAGTTCTTC. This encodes CASSHGASGSSNEQFF. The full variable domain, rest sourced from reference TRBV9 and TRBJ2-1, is DSGVTQTPKHLITATGQRVTLRCSPRSGDLSVYWYQQSLDQGLQFLIQYYNGEERAKGNILERFSAQQFPDLHSELNLSSLELGDSALYFCASSHGASGSSNEQFFGPGTRLTVL.

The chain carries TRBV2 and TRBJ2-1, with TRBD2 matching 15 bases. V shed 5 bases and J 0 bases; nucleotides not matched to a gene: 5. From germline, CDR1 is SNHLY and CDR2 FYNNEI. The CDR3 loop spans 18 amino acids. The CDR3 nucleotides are TGTGCCAGCAGTCCGGGACTAGCGGGAGGAAGCTCCTACAATGAGCAGTTCTTC. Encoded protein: CASSPGLAGGSSYNEQFF. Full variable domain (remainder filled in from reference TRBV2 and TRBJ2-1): EPEVTQTPSHQVTQMGQEVILRCVPISNHLYFYWYRQILGQKVEFLVSFYNNEISEKSEIFDDQFSVERPDGSNFTLKIRSTKLEDSAMYFCASSPGLAGGSSYNEQFFGPGTRLTVL.

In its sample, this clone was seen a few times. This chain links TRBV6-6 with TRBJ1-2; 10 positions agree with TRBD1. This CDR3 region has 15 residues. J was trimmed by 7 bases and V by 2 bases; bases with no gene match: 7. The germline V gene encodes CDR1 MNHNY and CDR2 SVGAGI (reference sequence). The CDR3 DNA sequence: TGTGCCAGCAGTTACCCGACAGGGGGCGCGTTTGGCTACACCTTC. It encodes CASSYPTGGAFGYTF.

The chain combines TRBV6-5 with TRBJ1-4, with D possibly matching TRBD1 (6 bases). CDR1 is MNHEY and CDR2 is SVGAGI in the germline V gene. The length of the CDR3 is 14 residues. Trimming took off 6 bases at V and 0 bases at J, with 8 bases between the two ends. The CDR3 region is CASRTGPTNEKLFF. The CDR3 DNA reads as TGTGCCAGCAGAACAGGGCCAACTAATGAAAAACTGTTTTTT.